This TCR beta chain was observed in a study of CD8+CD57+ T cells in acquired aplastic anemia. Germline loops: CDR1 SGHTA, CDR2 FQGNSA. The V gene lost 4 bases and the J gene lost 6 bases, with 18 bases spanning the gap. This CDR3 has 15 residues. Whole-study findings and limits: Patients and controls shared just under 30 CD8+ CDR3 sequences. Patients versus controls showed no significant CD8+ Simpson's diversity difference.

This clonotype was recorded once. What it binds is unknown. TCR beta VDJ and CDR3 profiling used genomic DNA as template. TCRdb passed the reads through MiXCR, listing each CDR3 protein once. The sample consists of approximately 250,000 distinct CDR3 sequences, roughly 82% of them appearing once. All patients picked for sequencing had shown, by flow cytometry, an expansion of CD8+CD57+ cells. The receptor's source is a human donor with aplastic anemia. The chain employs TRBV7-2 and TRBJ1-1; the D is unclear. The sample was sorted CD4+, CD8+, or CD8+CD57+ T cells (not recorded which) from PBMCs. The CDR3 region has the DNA TGTGCCAGCAGCTCCGATGTGACGGGGAAACCTGAAGCTTTCTTT. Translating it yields CASSSDVTGKPEAFF.